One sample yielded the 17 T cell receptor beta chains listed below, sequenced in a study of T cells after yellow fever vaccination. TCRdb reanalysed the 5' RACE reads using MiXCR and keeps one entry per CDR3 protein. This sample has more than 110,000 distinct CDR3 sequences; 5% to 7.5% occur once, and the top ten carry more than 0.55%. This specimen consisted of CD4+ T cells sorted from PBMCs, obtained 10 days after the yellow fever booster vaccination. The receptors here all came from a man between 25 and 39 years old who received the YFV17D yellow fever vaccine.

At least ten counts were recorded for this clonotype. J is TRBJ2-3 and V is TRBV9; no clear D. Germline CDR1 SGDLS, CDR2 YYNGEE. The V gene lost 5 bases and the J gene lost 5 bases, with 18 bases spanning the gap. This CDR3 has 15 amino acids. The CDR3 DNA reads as TGTGCCAGCAGTCATGACGGAACCCGCGGAGATACGCAGTATTTT. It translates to CASSHDGTRGDTQYF.

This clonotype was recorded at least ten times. The CDR3 here is CATSPRIGGGETQYF. DNA of the CDR3: TGTGCCACCAGTCCCCGGATCGGAGGCGGGGAGACCCAGTACTTC. The genes are TRBV24-1 and TRBJ2-5, with TRBD2 as a possible D gene (5 bases). The CDR3 covers 15 residues. Per the germline V gene, CDR1 is KGHDR and CDR2 is SFDVKD. V was shortened by 6 bases and J by 5 bases, with 18 bases between the two germline ends.

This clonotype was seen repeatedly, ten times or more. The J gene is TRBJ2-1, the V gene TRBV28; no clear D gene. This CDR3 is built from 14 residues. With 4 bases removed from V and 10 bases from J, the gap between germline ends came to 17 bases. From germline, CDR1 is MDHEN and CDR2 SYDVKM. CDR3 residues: CASSSPARISEQFF. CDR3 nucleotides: TGTGCCAGCAGTTCCCCCGCTCGCATTAGCGAGCAGTTCTTC. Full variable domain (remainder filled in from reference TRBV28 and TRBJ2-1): DVKVTQSSRYLVKRTGEKVFLECVQDMDHENMFWYRQDPGLGLRLIYFSYDVKMKEKGDIPEGYSVSREKKERFSLILESASTNQTSMYLCASSSPARISEQFFGPGTRLTVL.

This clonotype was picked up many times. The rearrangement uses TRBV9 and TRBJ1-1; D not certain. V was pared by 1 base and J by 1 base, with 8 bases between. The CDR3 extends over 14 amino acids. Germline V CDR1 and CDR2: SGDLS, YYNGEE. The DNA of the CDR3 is TGTGCCAGCAGCGTACGGTCCTCGAACACTGAAGCTTTCTTT. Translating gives CASSVRSSNTEAFF.

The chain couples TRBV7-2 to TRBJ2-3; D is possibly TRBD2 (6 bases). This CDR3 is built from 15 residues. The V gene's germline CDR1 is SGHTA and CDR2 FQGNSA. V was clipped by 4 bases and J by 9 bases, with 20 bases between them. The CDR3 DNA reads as TGTGCCAGCAGCTCTTTCCCGGGGGAGGCGGGAACGCAGTATTTT. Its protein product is CASSSFPGEAGTQYF.

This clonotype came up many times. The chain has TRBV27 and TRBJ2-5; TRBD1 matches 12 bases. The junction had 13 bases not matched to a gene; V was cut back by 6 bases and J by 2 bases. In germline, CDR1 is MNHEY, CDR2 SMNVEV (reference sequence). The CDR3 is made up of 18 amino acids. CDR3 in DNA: TGTGCCAGCAGGAGCGGGACAGGGGGCGTCTTTTATCAAGAGACCCAGTACTTC. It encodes CASRSGTGGVFYQETQYF.

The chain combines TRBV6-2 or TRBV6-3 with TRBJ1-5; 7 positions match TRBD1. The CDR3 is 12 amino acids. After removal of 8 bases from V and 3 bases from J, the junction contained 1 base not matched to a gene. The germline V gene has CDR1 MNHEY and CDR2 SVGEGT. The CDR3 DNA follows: TGTGCCAGCGGGACAGACAATCAGCCCCAGCATTTT. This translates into CASGTDNQPQHF.

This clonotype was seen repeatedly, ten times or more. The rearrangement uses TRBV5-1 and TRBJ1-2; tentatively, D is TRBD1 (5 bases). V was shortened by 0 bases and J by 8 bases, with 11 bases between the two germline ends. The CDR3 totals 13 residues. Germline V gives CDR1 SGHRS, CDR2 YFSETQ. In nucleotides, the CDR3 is TGCGCCAGCAGCTTGGGACAGAAGCGAGGCTACACCTTC. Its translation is CASSLGQKRGYTF.

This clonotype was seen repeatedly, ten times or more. Written as DNA, the CDR3 is TGTGCCAGCAGCACTAACCGGGACGTTAGCAATCAGCCCCAGCATTTT. Translation: CASSTNRDVSNQPQHF. This chain joins TRBV7-8 and TRBJ1-5; D possibly corresponds to TRBD1 (5 bases). V was cut by 5 bases and J by 0 bases, with 14 bases left in between. This CDR3 contains 16 residues. Germline CDR1 SGHVS, CDR2 FQNEAQ.

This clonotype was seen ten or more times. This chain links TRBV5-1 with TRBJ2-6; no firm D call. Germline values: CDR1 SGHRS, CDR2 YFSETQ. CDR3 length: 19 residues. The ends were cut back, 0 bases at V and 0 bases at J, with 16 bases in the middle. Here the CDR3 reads CASSLAMAAKSSGANVLTF. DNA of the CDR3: TGCGCCAGCAGCTTGGCCATGGCGGCAAAGAGCTCTGGGGCCAACGTCCTGACTTTC.

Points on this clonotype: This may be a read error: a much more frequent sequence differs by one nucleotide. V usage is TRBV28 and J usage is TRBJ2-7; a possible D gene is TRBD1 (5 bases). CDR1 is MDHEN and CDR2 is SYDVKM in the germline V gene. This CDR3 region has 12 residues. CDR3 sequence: CTSTWGRYEQYF. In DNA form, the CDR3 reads TGTACCAGCACCTGGGGCCGCTACGAGCAGTACTTC.

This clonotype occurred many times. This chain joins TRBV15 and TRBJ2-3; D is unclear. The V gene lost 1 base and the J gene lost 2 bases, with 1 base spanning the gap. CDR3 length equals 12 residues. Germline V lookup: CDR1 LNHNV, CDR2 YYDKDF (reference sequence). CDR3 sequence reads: CATSRATDTQYF. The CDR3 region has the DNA TGTGCCACCAGCAGAGCCACAGATACGCAGTATTTT.

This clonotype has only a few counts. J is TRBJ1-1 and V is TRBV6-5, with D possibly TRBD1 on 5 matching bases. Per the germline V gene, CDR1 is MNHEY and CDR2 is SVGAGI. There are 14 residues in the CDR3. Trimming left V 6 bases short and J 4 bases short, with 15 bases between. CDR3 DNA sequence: TGTGCCAGCAGCGGACCTACTGGGGGCACTGAAGCTTTCTTT. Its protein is CASSGPTGGTEAFF.

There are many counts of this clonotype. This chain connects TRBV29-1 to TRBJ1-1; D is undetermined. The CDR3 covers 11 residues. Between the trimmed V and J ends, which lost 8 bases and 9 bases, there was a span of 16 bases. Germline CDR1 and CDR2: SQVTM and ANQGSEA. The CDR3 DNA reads TGCAGCATTGGACGGCCAAACCAAGCTTTCTTT. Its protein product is CSIGRPNQAFF.

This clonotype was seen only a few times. In DNA, the CDR3 is TGCAGTGCTAGATCGGGACTAGCGGGGTACGAGCAGTACTTC. Translated, it gives CSARSGLAGYEQYF. The rearrangement links TRBV20-1 to TRBJ2-7, with 13 positions matching TRBD2. Germline V gives CDR1 DFQATT, CDR2 SNEGSKA (reference sequence). V trimming: 2 bases; J trimming: 4 bases; junction bases outside the gene matches: 2. The CDR3 length is 14 residues.

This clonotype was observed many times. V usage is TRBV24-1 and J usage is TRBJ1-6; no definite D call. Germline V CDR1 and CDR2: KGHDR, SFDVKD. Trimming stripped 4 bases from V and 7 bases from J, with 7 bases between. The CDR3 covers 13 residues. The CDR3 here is CATSEAGNSPLHF. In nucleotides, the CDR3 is TGTGCCACCAGTGAGGCGGGGAATTCACCCCTCCACTTT.

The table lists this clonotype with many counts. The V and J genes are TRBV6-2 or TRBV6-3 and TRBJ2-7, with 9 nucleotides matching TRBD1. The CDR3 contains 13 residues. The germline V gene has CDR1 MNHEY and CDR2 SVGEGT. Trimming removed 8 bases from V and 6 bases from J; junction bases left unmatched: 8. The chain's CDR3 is CASLGTGRFEQYF. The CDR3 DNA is TGTGCCAGCCTCGGGACAGGGCGCTTCGAGCAGTACTTC.